Each of the 26 T cell receptor beta chains below was sequenced from the same sample in a study of human thymus T cells. The protocol was immunoSEQ multiplex PCR, while the TCRdb copy is restricted to in-frame clones and leaves out a portion. The table includes tens of thousands of clones, approximately 93% detected once. The sequencing input was blood. The receptor set was obtained from a boy younger than two with a congenital heart defect but otherwise immunologically healthy.

This chain connects TRBV7-8 to TRBJ2-5; the D is unclear. Germline CDR1 is SGHVS and CDR2 is FQNEAQ. This CDR3 is 14 amino acids long. The V end was cut by 0 bases, the J end by 4 bases, with 9 bases between. The CDR3 loop reads CASSLASWGETQYF. The DNA for the CDR3 is TGTGCCAGCAGCTTAGCTAGCTGGGGAGAGACCCAGTACTTC.

The rearrangement joins TRBV27 to TRBJ1-2; D is possibly TRBD1 (6 bases). The V and J ends lost 3 bases and 8 bases respectively, with 16 bases between them. The CDR3 is 14 residues long. Germline CDR1 is MNHEY and CDR2 is SMNVEV (reference sequence). The CDR3 protein is CASSFLQGGDGYTF. The CDR3 DNA reads TGTGCCAGCAGTTTCTTACAGGGCGGAGACGGCTACACCTTC.

CDR3 in DNA: TGTGCCAGCAGTCCGGGGAGCTATGGCTACACCTTC. Translation: CASSPGSYGYTF. The rearrangement links TRBV9 to TRBJ1-2; D not resolved. V lost 5 bases, J lost 4 bases, and 9 bases lay in between. This CDR3 has 12 amino acids. The V gene's germline CDR1 is SGDLS and CDR2 YYNGEE.

The chain combines TRBV30 with TRBJ1-4, with a tentative D call TRBD1 (6 bases). The germline CDR1 and CDR2 sequences are GTSNPN and SVGIG (reference sequence). Trimming left V 3 bases short and J 0 bases short, with 8 bases between. This CDR3 comprises 14 residues. The CDR3 spells CAWSWTATNEKLFF. DNA of the CDR3: TGTGCCTGGAGCTGGACAGCAACTAATGAAAAACTGTTTTTT.

This clone was counted a single time. V is TRBV7-9 and J is TRBJ2-5, with no clear D. The CDR3 has 18 residues. Trimming shortened V by 1 base and J by 2 bases, and 20 bases separated the two germline ends. The V gene's germline CDR1 is SEHNR and CDR2 FQNEAQ (reference sequence). CDR3 residues: CASSLGPMLPTIQETQYF. CDR3 DNA sequence: TGTGCCAGCAGCTTAGGCCCGATGCTTCCCACCATACAAGAGACCCAGTACTTC.

V usage is TRBV4-2 and J usage is TRBJ1-2; unclear D gene. The V and J ends lost 1 base and 2 bases respectively, with 14 bases between them. Germline V CDR1 and CDR2: LGHNA, YNFKEQ. The CDR3 totals 16 residues. This chain's CDR3 is CASSQAVLKSNYGYTF. CDR3 DNA: TGTGCCAGCAGCCAAGCGGTCTTGAAGTCCAACTATGGCTACACCTTC.

The genes are TRBV18 and TRBJ1-1; TRBD1 matches 7 bases. In germline, CDR1 is KGHSH, CDR2 LQKENI. The CDR3 has 17 amino acids. Germline trimming cut 4 bases from V and 0 bases from J; bases unmatched to any gene: 11. CDR3 nucleotides: TGTGCCAGCTCACGTACTTCGGGACAGACCATGAACACTGAAGCTTTCTTT. This sequence encodes CASSRTSGQTMNTEAFF.

The rearrangement links TRBV5-1 to TRBJ1-2; 7 bases line up with TRBD1. Trimming removed 4 bases from V and 0 bases from J; junction bases left unmatched: 3. This CDR3 has 14 amino acids. In germline, CDR1 is SGHRS, CDR2 YFSETQ. DNA of the CDR3: TGCGCCAGCAGCCTGGGGACAGCTAACTATGGCTACACCTTC. This gives the protein CASSLGTANYGYTF.

A single count supports this clone. The chain couples TRBV2 to TRBJ2-1; D unclear. This CDR3 is 15 amino acids long. Trimming pared 4 bases from V and 0 bases from J, leaving 10 bases between. CDR1 is SNHLY, CDR2 FYNNEI, per germline. This CDR3 is CASSGTVSSYNEQFF. The CDR3 region has the DNA TGTGCCAGCAGTGGTACAGTGAGCTCCTACAATGAGCAGTTCTTC.

Of note for this clone: A read error may account for a junction end that differs from germline. The V and J genes are TRBV9 and TRBJ1-5, with 7 bases aligning to TRBD1. CDR3 size: 14 residues. The V gene's germline CDR1 is SGDLS and CDR2 YYNGEE. Here the CDR3 reads CASSVGDSTQPQHF. In DNA form, the CDR3 reads TGTGCCAGCAGCGTAGGGGACAGCACTCAGCCCCAGCATTTT.

This sequence joins TRBV7-2 and TRBJ2-3, with 7 nucleotides matching TRBD2. This CDR3 has 15 amino acids. The germline V gene has CDR1 SGHTA and CDR2 FQGNSA. Trimming took 5 bases from V and 4 from J; bases not matched to a gene: 9. Here the CDR3 DNA reads TGTGCCAGCAGCGCCGGGACTACCTCCCCAGATACGCAGTATTTT. Translated, it gives CASSAGTTSPDTQYF.

The J gene is TRBJ2-3, the V gene TRBV7-3, with D possibly TRBD2 on 7 matching bases. V was pared by 1 base and J by 5 bases, with 13 bases between. Germline CDR1 and CDR2: SGHTA and FQGTGA. The CDR3 loop spans 15 amino acids. The CDR3 here is CASSLSGGGRDTQYF. The CDR3 nucleotides are TGTGCCAGCAGCTTAAGCGGGGGCGGGAGAGATACGCAGTATTTT.

The table lists this clone with a count of one. This rearrangement joins TRBV4-2 to TRBJ1-4; D possibly corresponds to TRBD1 (5 bases). This CDR3 comprises 15 residues. Germline V gene sequence: CDR1 LGHNA, CDR2 YNFKEQ. V gave up 1 base and J gave up 6 bases, with 12 bases separating them. The CDR3 loop reads CASSQVGGMDEKLFF. The CDR3 DNA follows: TGTGCCAGCAGCCAAGTCGGGGGGATGGATGAAAAACTGTTTTTT.

The chain uses TRBV11-2 and TRBJ1-2, with TRBD1 matching 8 bases. The CDR3 has 14 amino acids. J was trimmed by 6 bases and V by 0 bases; bases with no gene match: 3. Germline V CDR1 and CDR2: SGHAT, FQNNGV. The CDR3 bases are TGTGCCAGCAGCTTAGATCACAGGGGGGATGGCTACACCTTC. It yields the protein CASSLDHRGDGYTF.

The J gene is TRBJ1-4, the V gene TRBV7-9; possible D gene TRBD1, 5 bases. This CDR3 has 15 amino acids. V was trimmed by 2 bases and J by 3 bases, leaving 10 bases between them. Germline V gene lookup returns CDR1 SEHNR and CDR2 FQNEAQ (reference sequence). The CDR3 nucleotides are TGTGCCAGCAGCTTATATTTGGGGGCTAATGAAAAACTGTTTTTT. This gives the protein CASSLYLGANEKLFF.

This chain joins TRBV7-6 and TRBJ2-2; 7 bases align to TRBD2. Losses at the gene ends were 1 base for V and 5 bases for J; bases not matched to a gene: 10. The CDR3 loop spans 17 amino acids. Germline CDR1 SGHVS, CDR2 FNYEAQ. In DNA form, the CDR3 reads TGTGCCAGCAGCTTAGTCCCGGTCTCGCGGGGGACCGGGGAGCTGTTTTTT. Protein sequence: CASSLVPVSRGTGELFF.

This clone was detected once. V usage is TRBV10-3 and J usage is TRBJ1-1; D may be TRBD1 (6 bases). This CDR3 spans 14 amino acids. Germline-derived CDR1 and CDR2 are ENHRY and SYGVKD. V was pared by 5 bases and J by 7 bases, with 17 bases between. CDR3 bases: TGTGCCATCAGTCCCGGGACAACCGGCAGTGAAGCTTTCTTT. As protein: CAISPGTTGSEAFF.

The genes are TRBV21-1 and TRBJ2-2; the DNA was not compared with TRBD2, the D call given in the table. TRBV21-1 is a pseudogene. CDR3 size: 15 residues. The CDR3 is CASSRGLAGPGELFF. The CDR3 nucleotides are TGTGCCAGCAGCCGAGGACTAGCGGGGCCCGGGGAGCTGTTTTTT.

The chain is built from TRBV28 and TRBJ2-5; 8 nucleotides align to TRBD1. This CDR3 spans 14 amino acids. J was trimmed by 5 bases and V by 3 bases; bases with no gene match: 5. The germline V gene encodes CDR1 MDHEN and CDR2 SYDVKM. The CDR3 here is CASSFATGEETQYF. CDR3 nucleotide sequence: TGTGCCAGCAGTTTCGCGACAGGGGAGGAGACCCAGTACTTC.

This rearrangement joins TRBV28 to TRBJ1-2; 10 bases map to TRBD1. Germline CDR1 MDHEN, CDR2 SYDVKM. The CDR3 is 15 amino acids. J gave up 2 bases and V 7 bases, and 7 bases lay outside the gene matches. In nucleotides, the CDR3 is TGTGCCAGCACCTCGACAGGGGGCGCGAACTATGGCTACACCTTC. Translation: CASTSTGGANYGYTF.

This clone was observed a handful of times. The CDR3 sequence: CASSFDSPLHF. CDR3 nucleotide sequence: TGTGCCAGCAGCTTCGATTCACCCCTCCACTTT. This chain uses TRBV7-2 with TRBJ1-6; D is unclear. Germline V CDR1 and CDR2: SGHTA, FQGNSA. The CDR3 consists of 11 residues. Between the trimmed V and J ends, which lost 3 bases and 8 bases, there was a span of 2 bases.

V gene TRBV28 combines with J gene TRBJ1-3; D call uncertain. Trimming stripped 3 bases from V and 6 bases from J, with 9 bases between. Per germline, CDR1 MDHEN and CDR2 SYDVKM. The CDR3 extends over 13 amino acids. For the CDR3, the DNA is TGTGCCAGCAGTTTGACCTCAGTAAACACCATATATTTT. Amino acids: CASSLTSVNTIYF. Supplemented by reference TRBV28 and TRBJ1-3, the full variable domain reads DVKVTQSSRYLVKRTGEKVFLECVQDMDHENMFWYRQDPGLGLRLIYFSYDVKMKEKGDIPEGYSVSREKKERFSLILESASTNQTSMYLCASSLTSVNTIYFGEGSWLTVV.

The chain joins TRBV6-6 to TRBJ2-7, with D possibly TRBD1 on 6 matching bases. Per the germline V gene, CDR1 is MNHNY and CDR2 is SVGAGI (reference sequence). The CDR3 runs to 14 residues. Deletions cut 2 bases from V and 1 base from J, with 9 bases between. This CDR3 reads CASSYGQGSYEQYF. CDR3 in DNA: TGTGCCAGCAGTTACGGGCAGGGGTCCTACGAGCAGTACTTC.

The chain is built from TRBV5-1 and TRBJ2-7; D is unresolved. The ends were cut back, 1 base at V and 0 bases at J, with 8 bases in the middle. The length of the CDR3 is 14 residues. CDR1 and CDR2 (germline): SGHRS, YFSETQ. DNA of the CDR3: TGCGCCAGCAGCTTGCGCGCGGACTCCTACGAGCAGTACTTC. This sequence encodes CASSLRADSYEQYF.

This chain connects TRBV19 to TRBJ1-3; D gene uncertain. Germline assignment: CDR1 LNHDA and CDR2 SQIVND (reference sequence). The CDR3 is 16 amino acids. The ends were cut back, 0 bases at V and 0 bases at J, with 9 bases in the middle. The CDR3 spells CASSIDRRFSGNTIYF. CDR3 bases: TGTGCCAGTAGTATAGATCGACGGTTCTCTGGAAACACCATATATTTT.

CDR3 amino acids: CASSPTTSYNEQFF. The DNA for the CDR3 is TGTGCCAGCTCACCAACGACCTCCTACAATGAGCAGTTCTTC. The genes are TRBV18 and TRBJ2-1, with D hard to call. The CDR3 loop spans 14 amino acids. Germline-derived CDR1 and CDR2 are KGHSH and LQKENI. V was trimmed by 2 bases and J by 0 bases, leaving 5 bases between them. Complete variable domain (other parts from reference TRBV18 and TRBJ2-1): NAGVMQNPRHLVRRRGQEARLRCSPMKGHSHVYWYRQLPEEGLKFMVYLQKENIIDESGMPKERFSAEFPKEGPSILRIQQVVRGDSAAYFCASSPTTSYNEQFFGPGTRLTVL.